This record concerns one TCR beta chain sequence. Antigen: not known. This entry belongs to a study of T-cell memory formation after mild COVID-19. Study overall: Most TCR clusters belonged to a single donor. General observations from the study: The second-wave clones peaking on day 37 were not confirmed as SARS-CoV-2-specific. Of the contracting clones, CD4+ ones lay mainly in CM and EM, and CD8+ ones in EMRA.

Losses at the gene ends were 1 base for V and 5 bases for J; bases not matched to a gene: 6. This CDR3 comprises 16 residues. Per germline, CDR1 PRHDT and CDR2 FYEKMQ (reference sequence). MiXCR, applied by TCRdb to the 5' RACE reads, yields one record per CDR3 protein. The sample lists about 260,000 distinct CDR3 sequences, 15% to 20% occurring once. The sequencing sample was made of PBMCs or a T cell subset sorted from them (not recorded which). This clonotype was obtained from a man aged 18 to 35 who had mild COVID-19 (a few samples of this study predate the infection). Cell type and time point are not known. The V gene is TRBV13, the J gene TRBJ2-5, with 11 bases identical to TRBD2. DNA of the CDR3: TGTGCCAGCAGCTTAGATAGGACTAGCGGGTCGGAGACCCAGTACTTC. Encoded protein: CASSLDRTSGSETQYF.